The rows below give T cell receptor beta chains drawn from one sample of a study of T cells after yellow fever vaccination. TCRdb analysed the 5' RACE reads with MiXCR anew, one entry per CDR3 protein. The table lists 300,000 or so distinct CDR3 sequences, approximately 4% of them singletons. The sequencing used PBMCs, collected 5 days after the yellow fever booster vaccination. The receptors come from a man aged 18 to 30 who received the YFV17D yellow fever vaccine. Both conserved end residues are part of each CDR3. D genes are given only for firm matches. Clone size is stated in some rows and not others, as once, few, many or a class when expanded.

j_gene,v_gene,d_gene,len,abundance,CDR3aa,CDR3nt
TRBJ2-7,TRBV20-1,TRBD2,16,-,CSARALAGGQPYEQYF,TGCAGTGCTAGGGCACTAGCGGGGGGCCAACCATACGAGCAGTACTTC
TRBJ1-1,TRBV20-1,TRBD1,16,few,CSALDRLDRAYPEAFF,TGCAGTGCCCTGGACCGCTTGGACAGGGCTTATCCTGAAGCTTTCTTT
TRBJ2-3,TRBV7-3,-,17,-,CASSLGRGRTVADTQYF,TGTGCCAGCAGCTTAGGGCGGGGCCGAACAGTTGCAGATACGCAGTATTTT
TRBJ2-5,TRBV20-1,-,16,few,CSAIVGGSGVQETQYF,TGCAGTGCTATCGTTGGGGGCAGCGGGGTTCAAGAGACCCAGTACTTC
TRBJ2-2,TRBV7-3,-,15,many,CASSQQGYNTGELFF,TGTGCCAGCAGCCAGCAGGGGTACAACACCGGGGAGCTGTTTTTT
TRBJ1-3,TRBV18,-,14,-,CASSLQFSGNTIYF,TGTGCCAGCTCCCTCCAGTTCTCTGGAAACACCATATATTTT
TRBJ1-2,TRBV18,-,14,few,CASSPRGGKHGYTF,TGTGCCAGCTCGCCAAGAGGGGGGAAGCATGGCTACACCTTC
TRBJ1-1,TRBV5-1,-,13,many,CASSLTGNTEAFF,TGCGCCAGCAGCTTGACAGGGAACACTGAAGCTTTCTTT
TRBJ1-1,TRBV28,-,13,many,CASSFSTHTEAFF,TGTGCCAGCAGTTTTTCCACGCACACTGAAGCTTTCTTT
TRBJ1-1,TRBV5-4,-,15,-,CASSFVAPMNTEAFF,TGTGCCAGCAGCTTTGTCGCACCGATGAACACTGAAGCTTTCTTT
TRBJ1-2,TRBV2,TRBD1,12,many,CASSPGQGVYTF,TGTGCCAGCAGTCCGGGACAGGGGGTCTACACCTTC
TRBJ1-3,TRBV3-1,-,20,-,CASSSPDPGTKGGSGNTIYF,TGTGCCAGCAGCTCCCCAGACCCCGGGACAAAGGGCGGCTCCGGAAACACCATATATTTT
TRBJ2-2,TRBV10-3,-,16,few,CAISEFAGRNTGELFF,TGTGCCATCAGTGAGTTCGCAGGGAGAAACACCGGGGAGCTGTTTTTT
TRBJ1-2,TRBV7-9,-,11,many,CALENNYGYTF,TGTGCCTTGGAGAATAACTATGGCTACACCTTC
TRBJ1-2,TRBV27,TRBD1,16,few,CASSSAPIDRGHGYTF,TGTGCCAGCAGTTCCGCCCCTATTGACAGGGGGCATGGCTACACCTTC
TRBJ2-3,TRBV5-1,TRBD2,17,few,CASSLESRGVGTDTQYF,TGCGCCAGCAGCTTGGAGTCCCGGGGGGTTGGCACAGATACGCAGTATTTT
TRBJ1-5,TRBV2,TRBD1,15,many,CASSSGTTGHQPQHF,TGTGCCAGCAGTTCCGGGACGACAGGGCATCAGCCCCAGCATTTT
TRBJ1-6,TRBV10-3,-,15,many,CAISVDLGANSPLHF,TGTGCCATCAGTGTTGATCTCGGCGCCAATTCACCCCTCCACTTT
TRBJ2-3,TRBV5-6,-,16,few,CASTFATGTGGDTQYF,TGTGCCAGCACCTTTGCCACCGGGACTGGAGGAGATACGCAGTATTTT
TRBJ2-2,TRBV5-1,-,12,many,CASARRAGELFF,TGCGCCAGCGCCCGACGGGCCGGGGAGCTGTTTTTT
TRBJ2-1,TRBV7-2,-,13,many,CASSSDGNNEQFF,TGTGCCAGCAGCTCCGACGGGAACAATGAGCAGTTCTTC
TRBJ2-5,TRBV20-1,-,11,-,CSAVVAETQYF,TGCAGTGCTGTAGTGGCGGAGACCCAGTACTTC
TRBJ1-2,TRBV4-1,-,14,few,CASSHPVVVYGYTF,TGCGCCAGCAGCCATCCCGTTGTGGTCTATGGCTACACCTTC
TRBJ2-3,TRBV4-3,-,15,many,CASSLEGMSTDTQYF,TGCGCCAGCAGCCTAGAGGGCATGAGCACAGATACGCAGTATTTT